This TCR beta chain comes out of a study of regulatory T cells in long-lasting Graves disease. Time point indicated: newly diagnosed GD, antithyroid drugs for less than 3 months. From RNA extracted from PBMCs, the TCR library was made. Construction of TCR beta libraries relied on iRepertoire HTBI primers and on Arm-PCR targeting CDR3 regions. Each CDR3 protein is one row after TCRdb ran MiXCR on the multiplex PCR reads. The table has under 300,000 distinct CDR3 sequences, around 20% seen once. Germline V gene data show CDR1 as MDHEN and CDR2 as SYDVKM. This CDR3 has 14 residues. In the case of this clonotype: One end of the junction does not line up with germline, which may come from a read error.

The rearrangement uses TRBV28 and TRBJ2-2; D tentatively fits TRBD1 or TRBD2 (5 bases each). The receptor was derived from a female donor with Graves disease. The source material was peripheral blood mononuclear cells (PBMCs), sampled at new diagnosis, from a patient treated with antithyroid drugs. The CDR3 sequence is CASSFWKGPGELVF. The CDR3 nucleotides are TGTGCCAGCAGTTTTTGGAAGGGGCCCGGGGAGCTGGTTTTT.